The present T cell receptor beta chain was sequenced within a study of cytomegalovirus exposure and HLA in healthy donors. Across the whole study: Caucasian-associated ancestry cluster membership applied to over 80% of around 400 genotyped donors.

The PCR used 60 Vbeta and 13 Jbeta primers. The table came from immunoSEQ multiplex PCR; TCRdb's copy has only in-frame clones and leaves some out. The sample includes 100,000 to 120,000 clones, 60% to 85% of them seen just once. Study-level points and caveats: As a later analysis showed, a missense DCLRE1C variant was linked to trimming of TCR beta V- and J-genes. Owing to their indistinguishability, certain V segments, notably TRBV6-2 and TRBV6-3, were excluded. An analysis done earlier found most TCR beta V segments productive about 87% or about 30% of the time.

Regarding this clone: Its antigen is not identified.

This CDR3 region has 14 residues. The V gene's germline CDR1 is SGHDT and CDR2 YYEEEE. This sequence joins TRBV5-6 and TRBJ2-5; 8 nucleotides agree with TRBD1. The end of the DNA aligns better with TRBJ2-7, so the J call may be wrong. The sequence was collected from a woman between 35 and 50 years old in good health and CMV-seropositive. Sequencing was done on a sample of PBMCs. This CDR3 reads CASTRTGSSYEQYF. Here the CDR3 DNA reads TGTGCCAGCACCCGGACAGGGAGCTCCTACGAGCAGTACTTC.